This TCR beta chain was recorded in a study of cytomegalovirus exposure and HLA in healthy donors. Broader study findings: The study recorded some 160 TCR beta chains that were cytomegalovirus-associated. Later analysis reportedly placed an Asian-associated ancestry cluster below the roughly 700-donor mean in N-insertions.

PCR amplification relied on 60 Vbeta primers (plus 13 Jbeta primers). Only in-frame clones appear in the TCRdb table, and some are missing; sequencing was by immunoSEQ multiplex PCR. The sample lists 170,000 or so clones, roughly four fifths seen once, with 4.8% in the top ten. On this clone itself: The antigen is unknown.

The clonotype comes from a girl between 10 and 17 years old in good health and CMV-seropositive. The sequencing sample was made of PBMCs.

Here the CDR3 DNA reads TGTGCCAGCAGCTTGGAAGGAAGGAGCCTCGAGCAGTACTTC. Residues: CASSLEGRSLEQYF. The chain uses TRBV5-8 and TRBJ2-7; no clear D. This CDR3 comprises 14 residues. V dropped 0 bases and J dropped 6 bases, with 13 bases sitting between them. The germline V gene has CDR1 SGHTS and CDR2 YDEGEE.